The 13 T cell receptor beta chains below all came from one sample that was sequenced in a study of T cells expressing NK-cell markers. Reprocessing the 5' RACE reads, TCRdb reports a single entry for every CDR3 protein and omits DNA. The sample totals about 260,000 distinct CDR3 sequences. Input material: blood T cells: a sorted CD56 or NKG2C T cell subset, CD4+ or CD8+ T cells, or bulk PBMC T cells (not recorded which). The receptor set was obtained from a young man in good health.

The chain combines TRBV20-1 with TRBJ2-3; TCRdb names TRBD1, which stays unverified in the absence of DNA. There are 15 residues in the CDR3. Germline CDR1 is DFQATT and CDR2 is SNEGSKA (reference sequence). The CDR3: CSALPPQGETDTQYF.

The rearrangement links TRBV25-1 to TRBJ2-1; TCRdb's D gene call, TRBD1, goes unchecked for lack of DNA. CDR3 size: 13 residues. CDR1 and CDR2 from the germline V gene are MGHDK and SYGVNS. CDR3 residues: CASSEPGIHEQFF.

The rearrangement links TRBV5-4 to TRBJ2-1; the TCRdb call, TRBD2, lacks DNA for checking. Germline assignment: CDR1 SGHNT and CDR2 YYREEE (reference sequence). This CDR3 is 14 amino acids long. The CDR3: CASSLSGPRNEQFF. The entire variable domain, with the rest obtained from reference TRBV5-4 and TRBJ2-1, is as follows: ETGVTQSPTHLIKTRGQQVTLRCSSQSGHNTVSWYQQALGQGPQFIFQYYREEENGRGNFPPRFSGLQFPNYSSELNVNALELDDSALYLCASSLSGPRNEQFFGPGTRLTVL.

This chain connects TRBV12-3 or TRBV12-4 to TRBJ1-6. This CDR3 region has 12 residues. CDR3: CASSIGGFPLHF.

This chain connects TRBV29-1 to TRBJ2-3; no DNA is available, so the TRBD2 call from TCRdb remains unchecked. The CDR3 has 16 amino acids. The germline V gene encodes CDR1 SQVTM and CDR2 ANQGSEA. This CDR3 is CSVEVVGTRPTDTQYF.

This CDR3 reads CASRQGSQETQYF. The chain employs TRBV12-3 or TRBV12-4 and TRBJ2-5; no DNA is available, so the TRBD1 call from TCRdb remains unchecked. The CDR3 consists of 13 residues.

The rearrangement joins TRBV20-1 to TRBJ1-5. CDR1 is DFQATT and CDR2 is SNEGSKA in the germline V gene (reference sequence). This CDR3 spans 14 amino acids. This chain's CDR3 is CSARAGGPYQPQHF.

The CDR3 loop is CASVGLAGANEQFF. The chain is built from TRBV3-1 and TRBJ2-1; the D gene TCRdb calls, TRBD2, cannot be checked with no DNA. CDR3 size: 14 residues. Germline CDR1 reads LGHDT; CDR2 reads YNNKEL (reference sequence).

The rearrangement joins TRBV28 to TRBJ2-1; TCRdb proposes TRBD2, but this gene call is untestable without DNA. The CDR3 is 13 amino acids. Germline-derived CDR1 and CDR2 are MDHEN and SYDVKM. This CDR3 is CATTSGDYNEQFF. Combining the CDR3 with reference TRBV28 and TRBJ2-1 gives the whole variable domain DVKVTQSSRYLVKRTGEKVFLECVQDMDHENMFWYRQDPGLGLRLIYFSYDVKMKEKGDIPEGYSVSREKKERFSLILESASTNQTSMYLCATTSGDYNEQFFGPGTRLTVL.

The rearrangement uses TRBV20-1 and TRBJ2-4. The CDR3 consists of 13 residues. The germline V gene encodes CDR1 DFQATT and CDR2 SNEGSKA (reference sequence). The CDR3 loop reads CSARVQLTNIQYF.

The J gene is TRBJ2-7, the V gene TRBV9; there is no DNA to check the TCRdb D call of TRBD2. This CDR3 region has 14 residues. Germline lookup yields CDR1 SGDLS and CDR2 YYNGEE. The CDR3 sequence is CASSVGGFSYEQYF.

The chain couples TRBV7-2 to TRBJ2-1; TCRdb reports TRBD2, a call that lacks DNA to check it against. CDR1 SGHTA and CDR2 FQGNSA come from the germline V gene. CDR3 length: 17 amino acids. The CDR3: CASSTPLAGGNYNEQFF.

This chain uses TRBV29-1 with TRBJ1-4; TCRdb calls TRBD1, which cannot be checked without DNA. The CDR3 spans 14 residues. Germline CDR1 is SQVTM and CDR2 is ANQGSEA. The CDR3 region is CSVATGTGDARLFF.